The 3 T cell receptor beta chains below come from one sample, sequenced in a study of metastatic and nonmetastatic thyroid tumors. With MiXCR, TCRdb called clones anew from the PCR reads. Among under 50,000 clones, approximately 20% were seen once, and the ten largest hold 3% to 4%. The entire patient cohort was treatment-naive prior to thyroid surgery. The sample comprised blood. These receptor sequences come from a male donor with papillary thyroid cancer or a benign thyroid nodule (not recorded which). Some clones in this sample may be carry-over from other donors' samples.

This clone was detected ten times or more. This sequence joins TRBV20-1 and TRBJ2-5, with D possibly TRBD2 on 5 matching bases. The V and J ends lost 3 bases and 4 bases respectively, with 12 bases between them. Looked up from germline, CDR1 is DFQATT and CDR2 is SNEGSKA (reference sequence). The length of the CDR3 is 13 residues. The CDR3 is CSARKLGGETQYF. The DNA of the CDR3 is TGCAGTGCTAGGAAACTAGGAGGAGAGACCCAGTACTTC.

V gene TRBV2 combines with J gene TRBJ2-2; no clear D gene. The CDR3 has 13 amino acids. Germline values: CDR1 SNHLY, CDR2 FYNNEI. Trimming cost V 7 bases and J 4 bases, with 10 bases left between them. CDR3 nucleotide sequence: TGTGCCAGCACCCGTCGGTTCACCGGGGAGCTGTTTTTT. Translation: CASTRRFTGELFF.

CDR3 sequence (DNA): TGTGCCAGCAGTGACGAGGGGGCATCAGATACGCAGTATTTT. Encoded protein: CASSDEGASDTQYF. The chain links TRBV2 to TRBJ2-3; TRBD1 matches 7 bases. Germline values: CDR1 SNHLY, CDR2 FYNNEI. The CDR3 spans 14 residues. The ends lost 3 bases at V and 4 bases at J; junction bases unmatched: 4.